Below, one T cell receptor beta chain is given with its context. Its antigen is not identified. Unmatched junction bases numbered 7, after V lost 5 bases and J lost 5 bases. The CDR3 has 15 residues. The germline V gene has CDR1 SGHVS and CDR2 FNYEAQ. The record originates from a study of T cell responses to AZD1222 COVID-19 vaccine. Assay: immunoSEQ multiplex PCR; the TCRdb copy retains only in-frame clones and omits some. This sample has fewer than 110,000 clones; roughly 87% occur once, and the top ten carry around 4.8%. Regarding the study as a whole: Reportedly, nearly half of unique spike TCRs recognized epitopes outside B.1.351/B.1.1.7 mutations. Donors, mostly white British, included more females; clonal diversity was possibly underestimated. No day 14 peak samples; only post-peak repertoires were characterized.

V usage is TRBV7-6 and J usage is TRBJ2-3; 10 bases agree with TRBD1. The starting material was peripheral blood, obtained on day 0 of AZD1222 vaccination. The source is an adult in good health. The chain's CDR3 is CASSGPDRGVDTQYF. In nucleotides, the CDR3 is TGTGCCAGCAGCGGACCGGACAGGGGGGTAGATACGCAGTATTTT.